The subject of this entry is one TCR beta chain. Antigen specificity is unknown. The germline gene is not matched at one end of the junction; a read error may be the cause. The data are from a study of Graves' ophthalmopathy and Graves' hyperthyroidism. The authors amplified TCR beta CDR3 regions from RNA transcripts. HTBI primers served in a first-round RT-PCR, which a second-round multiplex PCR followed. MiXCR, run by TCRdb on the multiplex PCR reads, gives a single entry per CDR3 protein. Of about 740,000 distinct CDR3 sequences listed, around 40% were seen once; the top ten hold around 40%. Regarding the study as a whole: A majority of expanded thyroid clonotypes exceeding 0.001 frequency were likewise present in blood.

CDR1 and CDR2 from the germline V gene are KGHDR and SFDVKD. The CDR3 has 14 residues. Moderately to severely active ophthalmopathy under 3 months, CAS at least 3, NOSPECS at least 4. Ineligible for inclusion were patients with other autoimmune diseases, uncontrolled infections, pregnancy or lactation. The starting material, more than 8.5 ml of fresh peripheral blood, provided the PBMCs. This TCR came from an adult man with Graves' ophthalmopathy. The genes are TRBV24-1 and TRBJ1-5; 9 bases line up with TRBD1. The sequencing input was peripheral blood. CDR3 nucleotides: TGTGCCAGCAGTTCTCGGACAGGGGAACAGCCCCAGCATTTT. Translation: CASSSRTGEQPQHF.